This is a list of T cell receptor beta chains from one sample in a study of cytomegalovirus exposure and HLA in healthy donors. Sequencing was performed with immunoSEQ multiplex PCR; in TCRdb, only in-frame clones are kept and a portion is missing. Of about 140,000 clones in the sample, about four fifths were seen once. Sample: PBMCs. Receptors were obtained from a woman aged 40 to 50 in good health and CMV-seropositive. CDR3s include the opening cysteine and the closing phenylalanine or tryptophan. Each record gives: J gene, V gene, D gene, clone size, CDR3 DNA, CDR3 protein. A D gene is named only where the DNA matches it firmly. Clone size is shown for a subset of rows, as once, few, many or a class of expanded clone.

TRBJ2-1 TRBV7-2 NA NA TGTGCCAGCAGCTTAGGATCGAGCTCCTACAATGAGCAGTTCTTC CASSLGSSSYNEQFF
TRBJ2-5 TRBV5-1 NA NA TGCGCCAGCAGCTTGGGGGCAGCCCAAGAGACCCAGTACTTC CASSLGAAQETQYF
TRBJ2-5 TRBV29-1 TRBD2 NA TGCAGCGCCTTACTAGCGGGAGGAGAGACCCAGTACTTC CSALLAGGETQYF
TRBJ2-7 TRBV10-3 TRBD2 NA TGTGCCATCAGTGATCAGCGGGAGAGCTACGAGCAGTACTTC CAISDQRESYEQYF
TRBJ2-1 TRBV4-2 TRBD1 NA TGTGCCAGCAGCCAAGAGGACAGGGGGCGCACGAATGAGCAGTTCTTC CASSQEDRGRTNEQFF
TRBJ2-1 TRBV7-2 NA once TGTGCCAGCAGCCCGAGAGTAGGGACACACAATGAGCAGTTCTTC CASSPRVGTHNEQFF
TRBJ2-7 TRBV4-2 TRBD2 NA TGTGCCAGCAGCCAAGAGGGACTAGCGGGAGAACTGAACTTCTACGAGCAGTACTTC CASSQEGLAGELNFYEQYF
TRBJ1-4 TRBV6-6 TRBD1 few TGTGCCAGCAGCCACCGACAGGGGCCAACTAATGAAAAACTGTTTTTT CASSHRQGPTNEKLFF
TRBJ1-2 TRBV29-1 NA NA TGCAGCGTTGAAAGGTCCAGGGACAATGGCTACACCTTC CSVERSRDNGYTF
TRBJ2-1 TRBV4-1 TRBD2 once TGCGCCAGCAGCCAAGTTGTGGCCCGGGGACTAGCGGGAGGGCTCGGTGAGCAGTTCTTC CASSQVVARGLAGGLGEQFF
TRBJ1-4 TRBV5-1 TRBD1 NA TGCGCCAGCATGGGACAGGGCTCGGGTGAAAAACTGTTTTTT CASMGQGSGEKLFF
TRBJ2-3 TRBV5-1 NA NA TGCGCCAGCAGCTCGCCGGTTGGCGGTCGCACAGATACGCAGTATTTT CASSSPVGGRTDTQYF
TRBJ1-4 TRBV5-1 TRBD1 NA TGCGCCAGCAGCTTGGGAGACAGGGCGAGCGAAAAACTGTTTTTT CASSLGDRASEKLFF
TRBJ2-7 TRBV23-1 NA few TGCGCCAGCAGTCAACAGGGGGGAGGCTACGAGCAGTACTTC CASSQQGGGYEQYF
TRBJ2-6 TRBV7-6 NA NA TGTGCCAGCAGCCTTGAGGGTAGACACTTCTCTGGGGCCAACGTCCTGACTTTC CASSLEGRHFSGANVLTF
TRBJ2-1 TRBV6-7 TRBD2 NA TGTGCCAGCAGTAACGGGACTAGCGACGAAAAGTTCTTC CASSNGTSDEKFF
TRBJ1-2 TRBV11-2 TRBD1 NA TGTGCCAGCAGCTTAGTTTGGACAGGGGGCGGTGGCTACACCTTC CASSLVWTGGGGYTF
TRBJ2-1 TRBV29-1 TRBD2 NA TGCAGCGTTGAAGACCGGACTAGCGGGAGCTCCTACAATGAGCAGTTCTTC CSVEDRTSGSSYNEQFF
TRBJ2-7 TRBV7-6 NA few TGTGCCAGCAGCGCATTCGACTCCTCCTACGAGCAGTACTTC CASSAFDSSYEQYF
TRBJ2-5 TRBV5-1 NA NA TGCGCCAGCAGCACCACTCACCAAGAGACCCAGTACTTC CASSTTHQETQYF
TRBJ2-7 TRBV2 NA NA TGTGCCAGCCGCTACGAGACCTACGAGCAGTACTTC CASRYETYEQYF
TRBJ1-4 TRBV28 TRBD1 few TGTGCCAGCAGTGTACAGGGGGCGCGAGAAAAACTGTTTTTT CASSVQGAREKLFF
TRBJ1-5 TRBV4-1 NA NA TGCGCCAGCAGCCAACAGGGCCTCAGCAATCAGCCCCAGCATTTT CASSQQGLSNQPQHF
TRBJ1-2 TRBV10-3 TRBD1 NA TGTGCCATCAGCGCGGGGCGGGACAGGGGGCCCAGGGGCTACACCTTC CAISAGRDRGPRGYTF
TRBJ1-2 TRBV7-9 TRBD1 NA TGTTCCAGCAGCTTATCCGGGACAGGCTGGTTGGATGGCTACACCTTC CSSSLSGTGWLDGYTF
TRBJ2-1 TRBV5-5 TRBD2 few TGTGCCAGCAGCTTCCGGACTAGCGGGAGGTCCTGGAGCTCCTACAATGAGCAGTTCTTC CASSFRTSGRSWSSYNEQFF
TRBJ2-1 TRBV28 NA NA TGTGCCAGCAGTTGGACAAACAATGAGCAGTTCTTC CASSWTNNEQFF
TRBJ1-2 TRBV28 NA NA TGTGCCAGCAGCCCGCCCGGCTATGGCTACACCTTC CASSPPGYGYTF